This T cell receptor beta chain derives from a study of T cells after yellow fever vaccination (dated by TCRdb to the late 2010s). In the study overall: Libraries from fractions with low cell numbers were prepared with the SMART-Seq v4 Ultra Low Input RNA kit. Blood samples were taken at several timepoints before and after primary and secondary immunization, and bulk PBMC replicates and cell subsets were isolated. To track T-cell clones before and after primary and booster YFV17D yellow fever vaccination, bulk TCR alpha and beta repertoires were sequenced longitudinally. Two healthy male donors, one aged 18 to 30 and one aged 30 to 39 years, were included in the cohort. General conclusions and limits of the study: Compared with the primary T-cell response, the secondary T-cell response was faster but weaker, reaching its peak on day 5 rather than on day 15. A small share of clonotypes was detected in both CD4 and CD8 compartments, with the overlap likely arising from convergent recombination. Because only a couple of donors were included in the study, the extent to which the findings can be generalized is limited. Most clones expanded after primary vaccination were re-detected after the booster (around 96% of CD4 and around 88% of CD8), suggesting broad memory maintenance. FACS-sorted repertoires could contain abundant contaminating clonotypes from the bulk population, so computational filtering was required.

Synthesis of TCR cDNA relied on 5'RACE template switching, a step that introduced a universal primer site along with unique molecular identifiers. cDNA synthesis was primed from both the TCR alpha and TCR beta constant segments. Library amplification involved two PCR steps, and the second step added sample barcodes and sequencing adapters. Sequencing of libraries was performed on Illumina HiSeq 2500 (2x100 bp) or NovaSeq (2x150 bp). Per the authors' processing: Reads were demultiplexed and collapsed into UMI consensus sequences with MIGEC, and V(D)J alignment was performed with MiXCR. Using edgeR on replicate PBMC samples, clonotypes were called vaccine-responding if FDR was below 0.01 and the log2 fold change was above 5 up to day 15. CD4 or CD8 identity was assigned to each bulk clonotype according to whether the clonotype was present at higher abundance in the sequenced CD4 repertoire or the sequenced CD8 repertoire. TCRdb cleaned the public reads at Q25 with fastp, built clones with MiXCR and kept in-frame beta chains. CDR3 protein sequences are deduplicated, and each keeps its most common genes and DNA. The V and J calls were not made by the authors but by TCRdb's processing. The sample table holds approximately 61,000 distinct CDR3 sequences, of which around 6.5% were seen once. Approximately 37% of the sample goes to the ten largest clones.

Reading the germline V gene gives CDR1 LGHNA and CDR2 YNFKEQ. Cut back by 0 bases and 5 bases, the V and J ends lie 16 bases apart. Including the terminal cysteine and phenylalanine, the CDR3 comprises 16 residues. Solely the CDR3 DNA is kept, with 48 bases framed from the first base. Remarks on this clonotype: No antigen is known for it. Base qualities are not recorded, but no much larger clone differs from it by a single base.

The sample's treatment or condition label, in plain terms: live attenuated yellow fever vaccine strain. PBMCs were isolated from peripheral blood using a standard Ficoll-Paque protocol. Dynabeads CD4 and CD8 positive selection kits were used to isolate the CD4 and CD8 T-cell fractions. TriZol was used to extract RNA from bulk PBMCs, CD4 and CD8 fractions, and dextramer-positive and dextramer-negative fractions. The clonotype was recovered from a young man who received the YFV17D yellow fever vaccine. Material: CD8+ T cells sorted from PBMCs, obtained on the day of the first yellow fever vaccination. The chain was built from TRBV4-2 and TRBJ2-5; the D gene assignment is ambiguous. The DNA sequence is as follows: TGTGCCAGCAGCCAAGATATCTCGGCGTATAGCGAGACCCAGTACTTC. It encodes CASSQDISAYSETQYF.